These 31 T cell receptor beta chains came from one sample sequenced in a study of CD8 T cells in Susac syndrome. cDNA came from approximately 0.5 to 1 ug RNA primed by random hexamers. TCRdb ran MiXCR on the immunoSEQ multiplex PCR reads and lists one entry per CDR3 protein. The repertoire includes 150,000 to 200,000 distinct CDR3 sequences, about 91% of them detected once, and around 0.079% sits in the top ten. The sequenced sample was CD4+ T cells from PBMCs. The source of these receptors is a human donor with Susac syndrome.

The chain has TRBV7-2 and TRBJ1-2; D possibly corresponds to TRBD1 (6 bases). V lost 5 bases, J lost 7 bases, and 17 bases lay in between. This CDR3 spans 14 amino acids. Germline CDR1 is SGHTA and CDR2 is FQGNSA. The DNA of the CDR3 is TGTGCCAGCAGCCCCGGGGGGGGGCAGTTTGGCTACACCTTC. Translating it yields CASSPGGGQFGYTF.

V gene TRBV11-2 combines with J gene TRBJ2-7, with D perhaps being TRBD1 or TRBD2 (8 bases each). The CDR3 is made up of 17 amino acids. In germline, CDR1 is SGHAT, CDR2 FQNNGV. V lost 4 bases and J lost 3, with 22 bases in between. For the CDR3, the DNA is TGTGCCAGCAGCTCTAACAGGGGGACTAGAATTCTCTACGAGCAGTACTTC. Translating gives CASSSNRGTRILYEQYF.

This chain connects TRBV4-1 to TRBJ1-1; 7 nucleotides align to TRBD1. The V gene's germline CDR1 is MGHRA and CDR2 YSYEKL. The CDR3 length is 15 residues. V lost 0 bases and J lost 4; bases outside the gene matches: 5. In DNA, the CDR3 is TGCGCCAGCAGCCAAGACAGGGGGGAAAGCACTGAAGCTTTCTTT. This translates into CASSQDRGESTEAFF.

J is TRBJ1-4 and V is TRBV11-2; the D gene is possibly TRBD1 (5 bases). The CDR3 consists of 16 residues. Germline V gives CDR1 SGHAT, CDR2 FQNNGV. Between the trimmed V and J ends, which lost 6 bases and 7 bases, there was a span of 21 bases. CDR3 DNA sequence: TGTGCCAGCAGGCCAACCCAGGGCCCGCTGGGTGAAAAACTGTTTTTT. Protein product: CASRPTQGPLGEKLFF.

This CDR3 reads CASKDGGSYEQYF. DNA for the CDR3: TGCGCCAGTAAAGACGGTGGCTCCTACGAGCAGTACTTC. The chain couples TRBV5-1 to TRBJ2-7, with no clear D. Per the germline V gene, CDR1 is SGHRS and CDR2 is YFSETQ. This CDR3 has 13 residues. Trimming stripped 8 bases from V and 0 bases from J, with 12 bases between.

This clonotype was observed once. The J gene is TRBJ1-5, the V gene TRBV6-6, with unresolved D. CDR1 and CDR2 (germline): MNHNY, SVGAGI (reference sequence). Trimming took 6 bases from V and 1 from J, leaving 13 bases between them. This CDR3 spans 15 amino acids. The CDR3 nucleotides read TGTGCCAGCAGCTCAAGGGTGGGGAGCAATCAGCCCCAGCATTTT. It yields the protein CASSSRVGSNQPQHF.

The rearrangement links TRBV4-1 to TRBJ2-1; no clear D. V shed 0 bases and J shed 8 bases, with 8 bases lying between them. Germline CDR1 reads MGHRA; CDR2 reads YSYEKL. The length of the CDR3 is 13 residues. The DNA for the CDR3 is TGCGCCAGCAGCCAAGATTGGGTCGATGAGCAGTTCTTC. Translation: CASSQDWVDEQFF.

The chain uses TRBV6-6 and TRBJ1-5; D not resolved. CDR3 length: 15 residues. Germline values: CDR1 MNHNY, CDR2 SVGAGI (reference sequence). Trimming removed 6 bases from V and 0 bases from J, with 12 bases in between. The CDR3 region is CASRSTENSNQPQHF. CDR3 DNA sequence: TGTGCCAGCAGGTCAACAGAGAATAGCAATCAGCCCCAGCATTTT.

This sequence joins TRBV28 and TRBJ2-5; D is uncertain. V lost 1 base to trimming and J lost 3 bases, with 6 bases between them. The CDR3 length is 13 residues. CDR1 and CDR2 from the germline V gene are MDHEN and SYDVKM. The CDR3 DNA sequence: TGTGCCAGCAGTTTATATGTTGAAGAGACCCAGTACTTC. Encoded protein: CASSLYVEETQYF. Full variable domain (remainder filled in from reference TRBV28 and TRBJ2-5): DVKVTQSSRYLVKRTGEKVFLECVQDMDHENMFWYRQDPGLGLRLIYFSYDVKMKEKGDIPEGYSVSREKKERFSLILESASTNQTSMYLCASSLYVEETQYFGPGTRLLVL.

The rearrangement joins TRBV5-1 to TRBJ1-4, with 8 bases fitting TRBD1. V shed 6 bases and J 4 bases; nucleotides not matched to a gene: 17. This CDR3 is built from 18 residues. Germline-derived CDR1 and CDR2 are SGHRS and YFSETQ. The CDR3 sequence: CASTLDRRQGINNEKLFF. In nucleotides, the CDR3 is TGCGCCAGCACACTGGACAGACGACAGGGGATAAATAATGAAAAACTGTTTTTT.

This chain links TRBV30 with TRBJ2-7; no clear D. Trimming removed 2 bases at V and 7 bases at J, with 12 bases between. The V gene's germline CDR1 is GTSNPN and CDR2 SVGIG (reference sequence). This CDR3 region has 12 residues. DNA for the CDR3: TGTGCCTGGAGTCTCTCCCGATTGGAGCAGTACTTC. Protein sequence: CAWSLSRLEQYF.

This clonotype showed up just a few times. The chain links TRBV3-1 to TRBJ2-1; D ambiguous. The CDR3 loop spans 14 amino acids. CDR1 and CDR2 from the germline V gene are LGHDT and YNNKEL (reference sequence). The V end lost 1 base, the J end lost 6 bases, and 10 bases lay between the germline ends. CDR3 DNA sequence: TGTGCCAGCAGCCAAGTCTCTGGCGGCAATGAGCAGTTCTTC. Protein product: CASSQVSGGNEQFF.

The V and J genes are TRBV7-9 and TRBJ2-1; D is unresolved. Trimming took 4 bases from V and 0 from J, leaving 10 bases between them. This CDR3 spans 15 amino acids. CDR1 is SEHNR, CDR2 FQNEAQ, per germline (reference sequence). DNA of the CDR3: TGTGCCAGCAGCTCCAGCGCCTACTCCTACAATGAGCAGTTCTTC. Protein sequence: CASSSSAYSYNEQFF.

This clonotype was observed a single time. This chain links TRBV7-8 with TRBJ1-5, with 7 bases that match TRBD1. This CDR3 spans 16 amino acids. Germline CDR1 SGHVS, CDR2 FQNEAQ. V lost 4 bases to trimming and J lost 4 bases; unmatched junction nucleotides: 10. The CDR3 nucleotides are TGTGCCAGCAGCTCCGGGTCCGGGACAGTTAATCAGCCCCAGCATTTT. Its protein product is CASSSGSGTVNQPQHF. The full variable domain, its missing parts supplied by reference TRBV7-8 and TRBJ1-5, is GAGVSQSPRYKVAKRGQDVALRCDPISGHVSLFWYQQALGQGPEFLTYFQNEAQLDKSGLPSDRFFAERPEGSVSTLKIQRTQQEDSAVYLCASSSGSGTVNQPQHFGDGTRLSIL.

The rearrangement joins TRBV20-1 to TRBJ2-2; tentative D call: TRBD2 (6 bases). CDR1 is DFQATT and CDR2 is SNEGSKA in the germline V gene (reference sequence). CDR3 length: 16 amino acids. With 0 bases removed from V and 0 bases from J, the gap between germline ends came to 11 bases. Written as DNA, the CDR3 is TGCAGTGCTAGAGATCTGGAGGGACCGAACACCGGGGAGCTGTTTTTT. It codes for CSARDLEGPNTGELFF.

This clonotype was detected only once. V gene TRBV6-5 combines with J gene TRBJ1-2; D is unresolved. This CDR3 region has 11 residues. Trimming pared 7 bases from V and 4 bases from J, leaving 7 bases between. Germline V gene sequence: CDR1 MNHEY, CDR2 SVGAGI. The CDR3 coding sequence is TGTGCCAGCACCCGGGGCTATGGCTACACCTTC. Amino acid sequence: CASTRGYGYTF.

The V gene is TRBV18, the J gene TRBJ1-2; D perhaps matches TRBD1 (5 bases). Germline CDR1 is KGHSH and CDR2 is LQKENI. The CDR3 is made up of 18 amino acids. Trimming took off 2 bases at V and 4 bases at J, with 23 bases between the two ends. The CDR3 loop is CASSPSGRYHRTLYGYTF. In DNA, the CDR3 is TGTGCCAGCTCACCATCTGGGAGATATCACAGGACGCTCTATGGCTACACCTTC.

The CDR3: CSARDNVYEQYF. The CDR3 DNA sequence: TGCAGTGCTAGAGATAACGTCTACGAGCAGTACTTC. The genes are TRBV20-1 and TRBJ2-7; the D is unclear. Trimming left V 0 bases short and J 3 bases short, with 6 bases between. The CDR3 length is 12 residues. The germline V gene has CDR1 DFQATT and CDR2 SNEGSKA (reference sequence).

About this clonotype itself: The junction and the germline gene differ at one end; a read error may be behind it. The gene calls are TRBV3-1 and TRBJ2-7, with TRBD2 identical over 8 bases. Germline assignment: CDR1 LGHDT and CDR2 YNNKEL (reference sequence). CDR3 length equals 12 residues. The CDR3 coding sequence is TGTGCCAGCAGCTTGGAGGGGACTAGAGCTAACTTC. It encodes CASSLEGTRANF.

The J gene is TRBJ2-7, the V gene TRBV7-8; TRBD2 is a possible D gene (5 bases). CDR1 is SGHVS and CDR2 is FQNEAQ in the germline V gene. The CDR3 totals 14 residues. V was shortened by 0 bases and J by 4 bases, with 10 bases between the two germline ends. DNA for the CDR3: TGTGCCAGCAGCTTAGCGGGAGTGCAGTACGAGCAGTACTTC. It specifies CASSLAGVQYEQYF.

The chain has TRBV7-9 and TRBJ2-7; D possibly uses TRBD1 or TRBD2 (5 bases each). Germline-derived CDR1 and CDR2 are SEHNR and FQNEAQ (reference sequence). The CDR3 is made up of 17 amino acids. Trimming removed 4 bases from V and 0 bases from J, with 19 bases in between. CDR3 region: CASSSRPGTDFSYEQYF. The CDR3 nucleotides are TGTGCCAGCAGCTCCCGCCCCGGGACGGACTTCTCCTACGAGCAGTACTTC. The variable domain in full, completed from reference TRBV7-9 and TRBJ2-7, reads DTGVSQNPRHKITKRGQNVTFRCDPISEHNRLYWYRQTLGQGPEFLTYFQNEAQLEKSRLLSDRFSAERPKGSFSTLEIQRTEQGDSAMYLCASSSRPGTDFSYEQYFGPGTRLTVT.

The CDR3 DNA reads as TGTGCCAGCAGCCCTAGTACCCTAACAGGGAAAAAGACCCAGTACTTC. Residues: CASSPSTLTGKKTQYF. The V gene is TRBV7-9, the J gene TRBJ2-5, with a tentative D call TRBD1 (6 bases). There are 16 residues in the CDR3. Trimming left V 5 bases short and J 6 bases short, with 22 bases between. Germline values: CDR1 SEHNR, CDR2 FQNEAQ (reference sequence).

The rearrangement links TRBV5-1 to TRBJ2-5; a possible D gene is TRBD2 (6 bases). Per germline, CDR1 SGHRS and CDR2 YFSETQ. V was clipped by 7 bases and J by 1 base, with 11 bases between them. The CDR3 has 13 amino acids. CDR3 amino acids: CASLRDSQETQYF. In nucleotides, the CDR3 is TGCGCCAGCCTCCGGGACTCCCAAGAGACCCAGTACTTC.

This clonotype was counted a single time. The chain couples TRBV9 to TRBJ2-2; D unclear. The germline CDR1 and CDR2 sequences are SGDLS and YYNGEE. This CDR3 is 12 amino acids long. The V gene lost 0 bases and the J gene lost 4 bases, with 1 base spanning the gap. The CDR3 DNA is TGTGCCAGCAGCGTAGCCACCGGGGAGCTGTTTTTT. The encoded protein is CASSVATGELFF.

The chain uses TRBV15 and TRBJ2-5; 13 bases fit TRBD2. Germline V gene lookup returns CDR1 LNHNV and CDR2 YYDKDF (reference sequence). V lost 8 bases and J lost 5; bases outside the gene matches: 8. This CDR3 comprises 15 residues. CDR3 in amino acids: CATRSGGLAGETQYF. The CDR3 nucleotides read TGTGCCACCCGCTCGGGGGGACTAGCGGGGGAGACCCAGTACTTC.

The chain employs TRBV5-1 and TRBJ1-1; the match to TRBD1 covers 8 bases. Germline CDR1 is SGHRS and CDR2 is YFSETQ. With 3 bases clipped from V and 6 bases from J, the junction kept 7 bases outside the gene matches. The CDR3 consists of 14 residues. CDR3 nucleotide sequence: TGCGCCAGCAGCTGGTCAGGGGGCCGCCCTGAAGCTTTCTTT. Protein sequence: CASSWSGGRPEAFF.

The V call is TRBV19, the J call TRBJ2-3, with TRBD1 matching 11 bases. Losses at the gene ends were 4 bases for V and 9 bases for J; bases not matched to a gene: 9. This CDR3 is 15 amino acids long. Germline-derived CDR1 and CDR2 are LNHDA and SQIVND (reference sequence). The CDR3 is CASSTGQGAEFTQYF. The CDR3 DNA reads as TGTGCCAGTAGTACTGGACAGGGGGCTGAGTTCACGCAGTATTTT.

The chain has TRBV12-3 or TRBV12-4 and TRBJ1-3; 7 bases agree with TRBD1. V lost 5 bases to trimming and J lost 2 bases; unmatched junction nucleotides: 9. The CDR3 sequence is 16 residues long. The DNA of the CDR3 is TGTGCCAGCAGTACTGAATCCGGACAGGCTGGAAACACCATATATTTT. Translated, it gives CASSTESGQAGNTIYF.

This chain links TRBV10-3 with TRBJ1-2; tentatively, D is TRBD1 (5 bases). This CDR3 is 17 amino acids long. V was trimmed by 6 bases and J by 8 bases, leaving 28 bases between them. Germline assignment: CDR1 ENHRY and CDR2 SYGVKD. The CDR3 sequence is CAIRPGRERDLKKGYTF. Written as DNA, the CDR3 is TGTGCCATCAGGCCGGGACGGGAAAGGGACCTTAAGAAGGGCTACACCTTC.

The gene calls are TRBV12-3 or TRBV12-4 and TRBJ2-2; D is ambiguous. V was trimmed by 6 bases and J by 2 bases, leaving 7 bases between them. The CDR3 loop spans 13 amino acids. CDR3 loop: CASRSGNTGELFF. Here the CDR3 DNA reads TGTGCCAGCAGATCAGGAAACACCGGGGAGCTGTTTTTT.

The chain has TRBV9 and TRBJ2-2, with TRBD1 identical over 9 bases. Trimming at V came to 7 bases and at J to 6 bases, leaving 16 bases not matched to a gene. This CDR3 has 17 residues. Looked up from germline, CDR1 is SGDLS and CDR2 is YYNGEE. As DNA, the CDR3 is TGTGCCAGCTCTCCGGGACAGGGACTTACTAGTGCCGGGGAGCTGTTTTTT. It is translated as CASSPGQGLTSAGELFF.